This T cell receptor beta chain was profiled in a study of blood T cell repertoires in COVID-19. Study information: Material from acute and convalescent COVID-19 was sourced from the United States, Italy and Spain. PBMCs, B-cell-depleted T cells, or T cells provided the cDNA or gDNA that made up the material.

Per the authors' pipeline: Reference gene primer amplification gave estimated nucleated cell counts. Produced via immunoSEQ multiplex PCR; TCRdb's table is partial and in-frame only. That table gives V, J and clone size, and the DNA gave D and trimming. The profile shows under 250,000 clones, 80% to 85% of them singletons. This CDR3 comprises 14 residues. The origin of this receptor is a woman aged 55-70 years with acute or convalescent COVID-19. The V and J genes are TRBV1 and TRBJ1-1; TRBD1, the D gene given by the table, was not confirmed from the DNA. TRBV1 is a pseudogene locus. The specimen sequenced was peripheral blood. The DNA for the CDR3 is TGCACCAGCCGCCAGGACAGCATGAACACTGAAGCTTTCTTT. Residues: CTSRQDSMNTEAFF.